This T cell receptor (beta chain) stems from a study of response to subunit inactivated influenza vaccine. The study's findings and limits: Few new T cells, the authors suggested, are recruited by each seasonal influenza vaccination.

The CDR3 has 14 amino acids. Trimming took off 0 bases at V and 6 bases at J, with 10 bases between the two ends. Germline loops: CDR1 SGDLS, CDR2 YYNGEE. TCRdb re-derived calls from the RT-PCR reads in MiXCR, one entry per CDR3 protein. This table holds roughly 630,000 distinct CDR3 sequences, 12% to 15% found once. This clonotype was recorded only once. Its specificity is unknown. This specimen was PBMCs from blood, taken 14 to 15 days before vaccination. The gene calls are TRBV9 and TRBJ2-1; D uncertain. This receptor was identified in a man between 45 and 60 years old who received an inactivated influenza vaccine. Written as DNA, the CDR3 is TGTGCCAGCAGCGTAGGGGTGGTGGGCAATGAGCAGTTCTTC. Encoded protein: CASSVGVVGNEQFF. Filled out from reference TRBV9 and TRBJ2-1, the complete variable domain reads DSGVTQTPKHLITATGQRVTLRCSPRSGDLSVYWYQQSLDQGLQFLIQYYNGEERAKGNILERFSAQQFPDLHSELNLSSLELGDSALYFCASSVGVVGNEQFFGPGTRLTVL.